These 20 T cell receptor beta chains came from one sample sequenced in a study of blood T cells in healthy people across ages. A second PCR, run for about 7 to 11 cycles, used a sample-barcoded 5' primer plus a J-beta primer mix. From the 5' RACE reads, TCRdb called clonotypes with MiXCR, one entry per CDR3 protein. The sample carries 1.5 million to 2 million distinct CDR3 sequences, about 30% recorded once. Sequences were obtained from blood. The receptors were gathered from a woman younger than 45 in good health.

V usage is TRBV2 and J usage is TRBJ1-5; D might be TRBD1 (6 bases). CDR3 length: 13 residues. Trimming took off 8 bases at V and 4 bases at J, with 12 bases between the two ends. Germline V gene sequence: CDR1 SNHLY, CDR2 FYNNEI. CDR3 protein: CASRPRGNQPQHF. As DNA, the CDR3 is TGTGCCAGCCGGCCCAGGGGTAATCAGCCCCAGCATTTT.

This chain connects TRBV5-1 to TRBJ1-1; no firm D call. There are 14 residues in the CDR3. The ends were cut back, 4 bases at V and 2 bases at J, with 12 bases in the middle. The germline CDR1 and CDR2 sequences are SGHRS and YFSETQ. The CDR3 bases are TGCGCCAGCAGCCCGCAGGCGGCTAACACTGAAGCTTTCTTT. Amino acids: CASSPQAANTEAFF.

This clonotype came up a few times. The CDR3 loop reads CASTSRTDTQYF. CDR3 nucleotide sequence: TGTGCCAGCACCAGCCGCACAGATACGCAGTATTTT. The chain joins TRBV12-3 or TRBV12-4 to TRBJ2-3; D is ambiguous. V dropped 7 bases and J dropped 1 base, with 6 bases sitting between them. CDR3 length: 12 amino acids.

This clonotype was recorded at least ten times. CDR3 bases: TGTGCCAGCAGCGTAGACTGGACAGGGGTTTACGAGCAGTACTTC. Amino acid sequence: CASSVDWTGVYEQYF. This chain joins TRBV9 and TRBJ2-7; 9 nucleotides align to TRBD1. Germline V gives CDR1 SGDLS, CDR2 YYNGEE. The CDR3 runs to 15 residues. V dropped 0 bases and J dropped 4; count of bases not matched to a gene: 5.

This clonotype came up many times. The chain uses TRBV29-1 and TRBJ2-1; the D gene could be TRBD1 or TRBD2 (5 bases each). The CDR3 sequence is 13 residues long. Germline V gives CDR1 SQVTM, CDR2 ANQGSEA. V was pared by 7 bases and J by 6 bases, with 16 bases between. The CDR3 loop is CSARDLSSNEQFF. The CDR3 DNA reads TGCAGCGCCCGGGACCTCTCTTCCAATGAGCAGTTCTTC.

V usage is TRBV5-1 and J usage is TRBJ2-1, with a possible D match to TRBD2 (5 bases). CDR3 size: 13 residues. V was cut by 2 bases and J by 8 bases, with 11 bases left in between. The germline gives CDR1 SGHRS, CDR2 YFSETQ. CDR3 amino acids: CASSFVRADEQFF. Here the CDR3 DNA reads TGCGCCAGCAGCTTCGTGCGGGCCGATGAGCAGTTCTTC. Based on the CDR3 plus reference TRBV5-1 and TRBJ2-1, the full variable domain is KAGVTQTPRYLIKTRGQQVTLSCSPISGHRSVSWYQQTPGQGLQFLFEYFSETQRNKGNFPGRFSGRQFSNSRSEMNVSTLELGDSALYLCASSFVRADEQFFGPGTRLTVL.

This sequence joins TRBV6-2 or TRBV6-3 and TRBJ2-2, with 10 bases aligning to TRBD2. Germline V gene data show CDR1 as MNHEY and CDR2 as SVGEGT. V lost 11 bases to trimming and J lost 2 bases; unmatched junction nucleotides: 5. CDR3 size: 14 residues. The chain's CDR3 is CAARTSGNTGELFF. CDR3 nucleotides: TGTGCCGCCCGGACTAGCGGTAACACCGGGGAGCTGTTTTTT.

In its sample, this clonotype was seen many times. J is TRBJ2-5 and V is TRBV29-1; no firm D call. The CDR3 length is 13 residues. V lost 5 bases, J lost 4 bases, and 14 bases lay in between. Germline CDR1 reads SQVTM; CDR2 reads ANQGSEA. The CDR3 loop is CSVSPTNAETQYF. The CDR3, as DNA: TGCAGCGTTTCTCCCACGAACGCAGAGACCCAGTACTTC.

The chain links TRBV20-1 to TRBJ2-7, with TRBD1 matching 9 bases. Looked up from germline, CDR1 is DFQATT and CDR2 is SNEGSKA (reference sequence). There are 15 residues in the CDR3. V lost 6 bases and J lost 3; bases outside the gene matches: 12. Here the CDR3 reads CSALPGDRVFYEQYF. For the CDR3, the DNA is TGCAGTGCCCTTCCGGGGGACAGGGTGTTCTACGAGCAGTACTTC.

The CDR3 is CASSSLGQSGNTIYF. In nucleotides, the CDR3 is TGTGCCAGCAGCTCCCTGGGACAGTCTGGAAACACCATATATTTT. The V call is TRBV12-3 or TRBV12-4, the J call TRBJ1-3, with 7 bases fitting TRBD1. The CDR3 contains 15 residues. The J segment lost 1 base and the V segment lost 6 bases, leaving 6 bases of the junction unmatched.

This clonotype turned up a few times. The gene calls are TRBV7-9 and TRBJ1-2; D perhaps matches TRBD1 (5 bases). V gave up 4 bases and J gave up 8 bases, with 11 bases separating them. This CDR3 has 12 residues. CDR1 and CDR2 (germline): SEHNR, FQNEAQ (reference sequence). In DNA, the CDR3 is TGTGCCAGCAGCTACGCCGGGGCCGGCTACACCTTC. This sequence encodes CASSYAGAGYTF.

This clonotype has just a few counts. The chain recombines TRBV7-9 with TRBJ2-7; 10 bases match TRBD1. The V gene end was trimmed by 2 bases and the J gene end by 6 bases; junction bases not matched to a gene: 7. Germline assignment: CDR1 SEHNR and CDR2 FQNEAQ (reference sequence). The CDR3 covers 15 residues. The CDR3 sequence: CASSLTRTGGGEQYF. CDR3 coding DNA: TGTGCCAGCAGCTTAACCCGGACAGGGGGTGGCGAGCAGTACTTC.

This clonotype has just a few counts. V usage is TRBV5-1 and J usage is TRBJ2-2; 9 positions agree with TRBD1. The germline V gene encodes CDR1 SGHRS and CDR2 YFSETQ. This CDR3 spans 15 amino acids. With V trimmed by 4 bases and J by 4 bases, 5 bases remained unmatched. The CDR3: CASSPGTGRTGELFF. CDR3 coding DNA: TGCGCCAGCAGCCCCGGGACAGGGCGCACCGGGGAGCTGTTTTTT.

The V call is TRBV5-8, the J call TRBJ2-5; D may match TRBD1 or TRBD2 (6 bases each). Germline V lookup: CDR1 SGHTS, CDR2 YDEGEE. V was shortened by 5 bases and J by 5 bases, with 19 bases between the two germline ends. This CDR3 region has 15 residues. The CDR3 here is CASRWGRGAQETQYF. As DNA, the CDR3 is TGTGCCAGCAGGTGGGGAAGGGGGGCGCAGGAGACCCAGTACTTC. The full variable domain, with the rest looked up from reference TRBV5-8 and TRBJ2-5, is EAGVTQSPTHLIKTRGQQATLRCSPISGHTSVYWYQQALGLGLQFLLWYDEGEERNRGNFPPRFSGRQFPNYSSELNVNALELEDSALYLCASRWGRGAQETQYFGPGTRLLVL.

This clonotype was seen a few times. Sequence at one end of the junction differs from germline and may be a read error. V gene TRBV29-1 combines with J gene TRBJ2-7; D remains unclear. This CDR3 has 13 residues. Germline CDR1 SQVTM, CDR2 ANQGSEA. CDR3 in amino acids: CSVEGVLSYGQYF. The DNA for the CDR3 is TGCAGCGTTGAAGGGGTCCTCTCCTACGGGCAGTACTTC.

Notes on this clonotype: Lacking the conserved final phenylalanine or tryptophan, this CDR3 likely reflects a read error. The rearrangement links TRBV6-4 to TRBJ1-1; unclear D gene. Germline lookup yields CDR1 MRHNA and CDR2 SNTAGT. The V and J ends lost 9 bases and 5 bases respectively, with 10 bases between them. The CDR3 runs to 11 residues. This CDR3 reads CASAEGTEAFL. CDR3 nucleotides: TGTGCCAGTGCGGAGGGAACTGAAGCTTTCCTT.

Comments on this clonotype: An end of the junction does not agree with germline; a read error may underlie this. J is TRBJ2-7 and V is TRBV13; 12 bases agree with TRBD1. The CDR3 is made up of 16 amino acids. Per germline, CDR1 PRHDT and CDR2 FYEKMQ (reference sequence). The CDR3 coding sequence is TGTGCCAGCGGCTTACGGGGACAGGGGGCGGGTAACGAGCAGTACTTC. Amino acids: CASGLRGQGAGNEQYF.

A remark on this clonotype: One end of the junction varies from germline; a read error may be responsible. The genes are TRBV15 and TRBJ2-7; D may match TRBD1 or TRBD2 (5 bases each). Germline V gene lookup returns CDR1 LNHNV and CDR2 YYDKDF (reference sequence). This CDR3 region has 14 residues. CDR3 region: CATSPPAGTYGQYF. The CDR3 DNA reads as TGTGCCACCAGCCCCCCGGCAGGGACCTACGGGCAGTACTTC. The full variable domain, rest sourced from reference TRBV15 and TRBJ2-7, is DAMVIQNPRYQVTQFGKPVTLSCSQTLNHNVMYWYQQKSSQAPKLLFHYYDKDFNNEADTPDNFQSRRPNTSFCFLDIRSPGLGDTAMYLCATSPPAGTYGQYFGPGTRLTVT.

Turning to this clonotype: One end of the junction varies from germline; a read error may be responsible. The chain joins TRBV29-1 to TRBJ2-6; TRBD1 is a possible D gene (5 bases). The CDR3 is 18 residues long. The germline gives CDR1 SQVTM, CDR2 ANQGSEA. As DNA, the CDR3 is TGCAGCGTTGAAGAATCAGGGTGCGATACCTCTGGGGCCAACGTCCGGACTTTC. Amino acid sequence: CSVEESGCDTSGANVRTF.

This clonotype has a handful of counts. The rearrangement links TRBV7-3 to TRBJ2-1; 10 positions agree with TRBD2. V lost 5 bases and J lost 5; bases outside the gene matches: 6. This CDR3 is 15 amino acids long. The germline CDR1 and CDR2 sequences are SGHTA and FQGTGA. CDR3 amino acids: CASSVNSGGNNEQFF. The CDR3 nucleotides are TGTGCCAGCAGCGTAAATAGCGGGGGGAACAATGAGCAGTTCTTC.